Presented here are 16 T cell receptor beta chains from one specimen sequenced in a study of post-analysis software for immune sequencing data. General study points: Roughly five TRBV segments, including TRBV5-6, TRBV5-1 and TRBV20-1, were more frequent in patients than controls.

These receptors' targets are unknown. Incorporated into the TCR beta cDNA libraries were unique molecular identifiers, which served to reduce PCR and sequencing biases. TCRdb re-analysed the PCR reads in MiXCR, keeping a single row per CDR3 protein. The sample has 350,000 to 500,000 distinct CDR3 sequences, less than 40% seen once. Source material: blood. Receptors were obtained from a girl aged 2-10 years with multiple sclerosis.

The chain links TRBV10-3 to TRBJ1-1; 10 positions match TRBD1. CDR3 length: 13 residues. With V trimmed by 8 bases and J by 9 bases, 9 bases remained unmatched. Germline values: CDR1 ENHRY, CDR2 SYGVKD. The chain's CDR3 is CAIRRDRGLKAFF. The CDR3 bases are TGTGCCATCCGCCGGGACAGGGGTTTAAAAGCTTTCTTT.

The chain carries TRBV6-5 and TRBJ2-1; 7 nucleotides line up with TRBD1. The CDR3 covers 15 residues. The germline CDR1 and CDR2 sequences are MNHEY and SVGAGI. With V trimmed by 0 bases and J by 8 bases, 7 bases remained unmatched. The CDR3 DNA sequence: TGTGCCAGCAGTTACTCATATTTACAGGGGTATGAGCAGTTCTTC. It is translated as CASSYSYLQGYEQFF.

This sequence joins TRBV10-3 and TRBJ2-1; 9 nucleotides align to TRBD2. J lost 6 bases, V lost 6 bases, and 6 bases had no gene match. The CDR3 length is 14 residues. Germline V CDR1 and CDR2: ENHRY, SYGVKD. The CDR3, as DNA: TGTGCCATCAGCAAGCGGGAGGAGACCAATGAGCAGTTCTTC. This translates into CAISKREETNEQFF.

This clonotype has more than one count but fewer than ten. The chain employs TRBV20-1 and TRBJ2-3, with 9 nucleotides matching TRBD1. V gave up 3 bases and J gave up 3 bases; unmatched junction bases: 4. The CDR3 contains 14 residues. The V gene's germline CDR1 is DFQATT and CDR2 SNEGSKA (reference sequence). The CDR3 bases are TGCAGTGCTAGGACAGGGGGACGAACAGATACGCAGTATTTT. It is translated as CSARTGGRTDTQYF.

The V gene is TRBV20-1, the J gene TRBJ1-4; D unresolved. The CDR3 length is 13 residues. Per germline, CDR1 DFQATT and CDR2 SNEGSKA (reference sequence). The ends were cut back, 0 bases at V and 8 bases at J, with 10 bases in the middle. CDR3 sequence reads: CSARDNYGEKLFF. The DNA for the CDR3 is TGCAGTGCTAGAGATAACTACGGGGAAAAACTGTTTTTT.

The chain combines TRBV7-6 with TRBJ2-3, with a tentative D call TRBD1 (5 bases). CDR1 is SGHVS, CDR2 FNYEAQ, per germline. V shed 2 bases and J shed 2 bases, with 11 bases lying between them. The CDR3 runs to 15 residues. Here the CDR3 reads CASSLRVGVTDTQYF. The CDR3 nucleotides are TGTGCCAGCAGCTTACGGGTAGGGGTCACAGATACGCAGTATTTT. The full variable domain, completed using reference TRBV7-6 and TRBJ2-3, is GAGVSQSPRYKVTKRGQDVALRCDPISGHVSLYWYRQALGQGPEFLTYFNYEAQQDKSGLPNDRFSAERPEGSISTLTIQRTEQRDSAMYRCASSLRVGVTDTQYFGPGTRLTVL.

The chain is built from TRBV7-2 and TRBJ2-3; 7 bases fit TRBD2. The CDR3 loop spans 15 amino acids. CDR1 and CDR2 (germline): SGHTA, FQGNSA. After removal of 1 base from V and 4 bases from J, the junction contained 5 bases not matched to a gene. The CDR3 here is CASSLGLGRADTQYF. The CDR3 nucleotides are TGTGCCAGCAGCTTAGGCTTAGGGAGGGCAGATACGCAGTATTTT.

The rearrangement uses TRBV7-8 and TRBJ2-5; 10 bases align to TRBD1. The DNA end lines up better with TRBJ2-7; the J call may be wrong. The germline V gene encodes CDR1 SGHVS and CDR2 FQNEAQ. The CDR3 length is 15 residues. CDR3 DNA sequence: TGTGCCAGCAGCTACCCGGGACAGGGGCGTTACGAGCAGTACTTC. Protein: CASSYPGQGRYEQYF.

This rearrangement joins TRBV6-5 to TRBJ1-1, with TRBD1 matching over 7 bases. The germline gives CDR1 MNHEY, CDR2 SVGAGI. CDR3 length: 16 residues. Trimming at V came to 5 bases and at J to 0 bases, leaving 9 bases not matched to a gene. The CDR3 reads CASSTDRPDMNTEAFF. Written as DNA, the CDR3 is TGTGCCAGCAGTACGGACAGGCCAGACATGAACACTGAAGCTTTCTTT.

This clonotype was detected only once. An end of the junction differs from the germline gene, which may be a read error. V usage is TRBV20-1 and J usage is TRBJ2-1; 12 nucleotides match TRBD2. Germline CDR1 reads DFQATT; CDR2 reads SNEGSKA (reference sequence). The CDR3 is 17 amino acids. CDR3 region: CSARLAGGLSSYNGQFF. CDR3 DNA: TGCAGTGCTAGACTAGCGGGGGGGCTGAGCTCCTACAATGGGCAGTTCTTC.

The rearrangement joins TRBV5-1 to TRBJ1-1; 9 bases are a match to TRBD1. The V gene end was trimmed by 4 bases and the J gene end by 7 bases; junction bases not matched to a gene: 8. The CDR3 has 14 residues. Per the germline V gene, CDR1 is SGHRS and CDR2 is YFSETQ. CDR3 in amino acids: CASSEEDRGIEAFF. CDR3 coding DNA: TGCGCCAGCAGCGAGGAGGACAGGGGTATTGAAGCTTTCTTT.

V gene TRBV6-5 combines with J gene TRBJ2-1; a weak D match, TRBD2 (5 bases). V was clipped by 3 bases and J by 5 bases, with 14 bases between them. CDR1 and CDR2 (germline): MNHEY, SVGAGI. This CDR3 has 15 residues. CDR3 protein: CASSYDLASNNEQFF. CDR3 in DNA: TGTGCCAGCAGTTATGATCTAGCTTCCAACAATGAGCAGTTCTTC.

The sample holds a few counts of this clonotype. The rearrangement joins TRBV4-3 to TRBJ2-7; TRBD2 agrees at 7 bases. The germline gives CDR1 LGHNA, CDR2 YSLEER. The CDR3 has 17 residues. The junction had 12 bases not matched to a gene; V was cut back by 0 bases and J by 4 bases. The CDR3 protein is CASSQEDSSGSPYEQYF. CDR3 sequence (DNA): TGCGCCAGCAGCCAAGAAGATTCTAGCGGCTCCCCTTACGAGCAGTACTTC.

This clonotype was observed a handful of times. The gene calls are TRBV18 and TRBJ2-3; no firm D call. Deletions cut 6 bases from V and 5 bases from J, with 9 bases between. CDR1 and CDR2 (germline): KGHSH, LQKENI. This CDR3 is built from 12 residues. DNA of the CDR3: TGTGCCAGCTCGGAGTTAGGAGATACGCAGTATTTT. It encodes CASSELGDTQYF. The variable domain in full, completed from reference TRBV18 and TRBJ2-3, reads NAGVMQNPRHLVRRRGQEARLRCSPMKGHSHVYWYRQLPEEGLKFMVYLQKENIIDESGMPKERFSAEFPKEGPSILRIQQVVRGDSAAYFCASSELGDTQYFGPGTRLTVL.

This clonotype was observed once. The chain combines TRBV7-2 with TRBJ2-1, with unresolved D. V shed 1 base and J shed 4 bases, with 11 bases lying between them. Germline assignment: CDR1 SGHTA and CDR2 FQGNSA. The length of the CDR3 is 15 residues. CDR3 amino acids: CASSLGSRVYNEQFF. In DNA, the CDR3 is TGTGCCAGCAGCTTAGGATCTAGGGTTTACAATGAGCAGTTCTTC.

This clonotype has more than one count but fewer than ten. The V call is TRBV10-3, the J call TRBJ1-4, with a possible D match to TRBD1 (5 bases). The CDR3 is made up of 16 amino acids. The germline gives CDR1 ENHRY, CDR2 SYGVKD. Trimming took off 8 bases at V and 8 bases at J, with 24 bases between the two ends. The CDR3 region is CAILPGTPRENEKLFF. As DNA, the CDR3 is TGTGCCATCCTTCCCGGGACTCCCCGGGAAAACGAAAAACTGTTTTTT.